A selection of T cell receptor beta chains follows, all from one sample in a study of T cell responses to AZD1222 COVID-19 vaccine. The repertoire was sequenced with immunoSEQ multiplex PCR; TCRdb's copy has only in-frame clones and lacks some. This sample yields 130,000 to 150,000 clones, of which 80% to 85% are seen a single time; 3.5% to 5% belongs to the top ten. The starting material was peripheral blood, obtained on day 0 of MenACWY control vaccination. These receptors all stem from an adult in good health. Each CDR3 is given with its conserved first and last residue. Each record gives: D gene, clone size, V gene, J gene, CDR3 protein, CDR3 DNA. D genes are given only for firm matches. Clone size is not always given. Where it is, it says once, few, many or a class for expanded clones.

d_call: -
clone_size: -
v_call: TRBV5-1
j_call: TRBJ2-5
cdr3_aa: CASSLVPFQETQYF
cdr3_nt: TGCGCCAGCAGCTTGGTTCCGTTTCAGGAGACCCAGTACTTC

d_call: TRBD1
clone_size: -
v_call: TRBV2
j_call: TRBJ1-5
cdr3_aa: CASTVETGASQPQHF
cdr3_nt: TGTGCCAGCACAGTAGAGACAGGGGCTAGCCAGCCCCAGCATTTT

d_call: TRBD1
clone_size: -
v_call: TRBV2
j_call: TRBJ1-2
cdr3_aa: CASSAPWTGFRGYTF
cdr3_nt: TGTGCCAGCAGTGCCCCTTGGACAGGTTTTCGGGGCTACACCTTC

d_call: -
clone_size: -
v_call: TRBV5-6
j_call: TRBJ1-2
cdr3_aa: CASSSSEWANYGYTF
cdr3_nt: TGTGCCAGCAGCTCCTCCGAATGGGCAAACTATGGCTACACCTTC

d_call: -
clone_size: -
v_call: TRBV30
j_call: TRBJ1-2
cdr3_aa: CAWSVSHSGGDYGYTF
cdr3_nt: TGTGCCTGGAGTGTCAGTCATTCGGGAGGGGACTATGGCTACACCTTC

d_call: TRBD2
clone_size: once
v_call: TRBV7-6
j_call: TRBJ2-1
cdr3_aa: CASSPLAGGSTEQFF
cdr3_nt: TGTGCCAGCAGCCCCCTTGCGGGGGGGTCCACTGAGCAGTTCTTC

d_call: -
clone_size: -
v_call: TRBV7-2
j_call: TRBJ1-1
cdr3_aa: CASSLVGAEAFF
cdr3_nt: TGTGCCAGCAGCTTAGTGGGGGCAGAAGCTTTCTTT

d_call: -
clone_size: -
v_call: TRBV19
j_call: TRBJ2-2
cdr3_aa: CASSTTGLYTGELFF
cdr3_nt: TGTGCCAGTAGTACTACAGGACTTTACACCGGGGAGCTGTTTTTT

d_call: -
clone_size: -
v_call: TRBV7-2
j_call: TRBJ2-5
cdr3_aa: CASSLAGGGVETQYF
cdr3_nt: TGTGCCAGCAGCTTAGCGGGGGGCGGTGTAGAGACCCAGTACTTC

d_call: -
clone_size: -
v_call: TRBV7-2
j_call: TRBJ1-5
cdr3_aa: CASSLDWGGNQPQHF
cdr3_nt: TGTGCCAGCAGCTTAGACTGGGGGGGCAATCAGCCCCAGCATTTT

d_call: TRBD1
clone_size: few
v_call: TRBV28
j_call: TRBJ1-1
cdr3_aa: CASSFRTGFDTEAFF
cdr3_nt: TGTGCCAGCAGTTTCAGGACAGGTTTCGACACTGAAGCTTTCTTT

d_call: -
clone_size: few
v_call: TRBV5-6
j_call: TRBJ1-5
cdr3_aa: CASSFAGGQPQHF
cdr3_nt: TGTGCCAGCAGCTTTGCGGGGGGTCAGCCCCAGCATTTT

d_call: -
clone_size: -
v_call: TRBV4-1
j_call: TRBJ2-1
cdr3_aa: CASSQESRNGPLIF
cdr3_nt: TGCGCCAGCAGCCAAGAGTCTCGAAATGGGCCCCTGATCTTC

d_call: TRBD1
clone_size: -
v_call: TRBV7-9
j_call: TRBJ1-1
cdr3_aa: CASSYGQGKMNTEAFF
cdr3_nt: TGTGCCAGCAGCTACGGACAGGGTAAAATGAACACTGAAGCTTTCTTT

d_call: -
clone_size: -
v_call: TRBV7-9
j_call: TRBJ1-2
cdr3_aa: CASSPWIPEGYTF
cdr3_nt: TGTGCCAGCAGCCCGTGGATCCCTGAAGGCTACACCTTC

d_call: -
clone_size: -
v_call: TRBV14
j_call: TRBJ2-3
cdr3_aa: CASSQVTTNTQYF
cdr3_nt: TGTGCCAGCAGCCAAGTAACCACGAATACGCAGTATTTT

d_call: -
clone_size: -
v_call: TRBV5-1
j_call: TRBJ2-3
cdr3_aa: CASSGQERTDTQYF
cdr3_nt: TGCGCCAGCAGCGGCCAGGAACGCACAGATACGCAGTATTTT

d_call: TRBD1
clone_size: few
v_call: TRBV5-5
j_call: TRBJ2-7
cdr3_aa: CASSYSRTGSSYEQYF
cdr3_nt: TGTGCCAGCAGCTACTCGAGGACAGGGTCCTCCTACGAGCAGTACTTC

d_call: -
clone_size: -
v_call: TRBV10-1
j_call: TRBJ1-5
cdr3_aa: CASSESGNQPQHF
cdr3_nt: TGCGCCAGCAGTGAGTCGGGGAATCAGCCCCAGCATTTT

d_call: -
clone_size: -
v_call: TRBV20-1
j_call: TRBJ2-5
cdr3_aa: CSARSQYF
cdr3_nt: TGCAGTGCTAGAAGCCAGTACTTC

d_call: TRBD1
clone_size: -
v_call: TRBV4-2
j_call: TRBJ1-5
cdr3_aa: CASSQDLDRVNKPQHF
cdr3_nt: TGTGCCAGCAGCCAAGACCTGGACAGGGTTAATAAGCCCCAGCATTTT

d_call: TRBD1
clone_size: -
v_call: TRBV9
j_call: TRBJ2-1
cdr3_aa: CASSVVPGGSYNEQFF
cdr3_nt: TGTGCCAGCAGCGTAGTACCAGGGGGTTCCTACAATGAGCAGTTCTTC

d_call: TRBD1
clone_size: -
v_call: TRBV7-2
j_call: TRBJ1-5
cdr3_aa: CASRPEGTVNQPQHF
cdr3_nt: TGTGCCAGCAGACCCGAGGGGACAGTTAATCAGCCCCAGCATTTT

d_call: -
clone_size: few
v_call: TRBV7-9
j_call: TRBJ2-1
cdr3_aa: CASSLVNEQFF
cdr3_nt: TGTGCCAGCAGCTTAGTTAATGAGCAGTTCTTC

d_call: -
clone_size: -
v_call: TRBV30
j_call: TRBJ1-5
cdr3_aa: CAWSKGLSNQPQHF
cdr3_nt: TGTGCCTGGAGTAAGGGACTGAGCAATCAGCCCCAGCATTTT